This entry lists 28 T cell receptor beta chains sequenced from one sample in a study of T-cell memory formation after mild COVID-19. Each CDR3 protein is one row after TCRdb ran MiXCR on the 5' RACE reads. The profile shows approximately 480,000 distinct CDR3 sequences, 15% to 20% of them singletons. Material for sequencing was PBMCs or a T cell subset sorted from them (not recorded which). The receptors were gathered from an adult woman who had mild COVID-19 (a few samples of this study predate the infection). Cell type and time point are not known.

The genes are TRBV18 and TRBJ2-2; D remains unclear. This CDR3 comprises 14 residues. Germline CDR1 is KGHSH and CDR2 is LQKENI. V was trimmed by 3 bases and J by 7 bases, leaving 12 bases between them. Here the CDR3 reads CASSPGRRGGELFF. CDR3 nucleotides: TGTGCCAGCTCACCGGGAAGGCGCGGCGGGGAGCTGTTTTTT.

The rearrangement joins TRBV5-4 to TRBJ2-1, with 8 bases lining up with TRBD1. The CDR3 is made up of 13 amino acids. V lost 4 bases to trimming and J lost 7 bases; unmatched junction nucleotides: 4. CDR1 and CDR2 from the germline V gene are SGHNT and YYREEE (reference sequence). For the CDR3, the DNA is TGTGCCAGCAGCCAGGGGGCGCGGAATGAGCAGTTCTTC. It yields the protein CASSQGARNEQFF.

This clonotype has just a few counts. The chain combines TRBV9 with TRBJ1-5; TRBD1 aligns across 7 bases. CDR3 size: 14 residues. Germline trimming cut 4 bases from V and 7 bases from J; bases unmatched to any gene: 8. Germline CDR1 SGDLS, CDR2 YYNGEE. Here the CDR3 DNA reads TGTGCCAGCAGCCCTACAGGGGCAGGCCAGCCCCAGCATTTT. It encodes CASSPTGAGQPQHF.

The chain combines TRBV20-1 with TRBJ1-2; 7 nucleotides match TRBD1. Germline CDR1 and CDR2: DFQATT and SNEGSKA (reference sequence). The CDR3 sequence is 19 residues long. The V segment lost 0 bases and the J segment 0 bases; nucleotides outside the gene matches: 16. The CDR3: CSARDGSLRGQTPNYGYTF. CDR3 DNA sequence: TGCAGTGCTAGAGACGGGTCGTTAAGGGGGCAGACCCCTAACTATGGCTACACCTTC.

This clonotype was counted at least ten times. The CDR3 sequence: CASSADRGHSYEQYF. CDR3 nucleotides: TGTGCCAGCTCAGCCGACAGGGGTCACTCCTACGAGCAGTACTTC. The chain links TRBV18 to TRBJ2-7; 8 bases are shared with TRBD1. CDR1 is KGHSH, CDR2 LQKENI, per germline. Trimming at V came to 5 bases and at J to 0 bases, leaving 6 bases not matched to a gene. The length of the CDR3 is 15 residues.

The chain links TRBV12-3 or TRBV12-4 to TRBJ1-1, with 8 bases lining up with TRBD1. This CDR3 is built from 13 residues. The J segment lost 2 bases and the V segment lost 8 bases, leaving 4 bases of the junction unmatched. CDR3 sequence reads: CASHGQGNTEAFF. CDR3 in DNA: TGTGCCAGCCACGGACAGGGAAACACTGAAGCTTTCTTT.

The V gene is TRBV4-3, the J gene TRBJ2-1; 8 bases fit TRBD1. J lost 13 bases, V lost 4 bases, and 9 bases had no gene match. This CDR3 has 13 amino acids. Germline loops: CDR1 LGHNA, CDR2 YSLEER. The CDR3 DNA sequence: TGCGCCAGCAGCCCGGGGCTAGGGACAGGACAGTTCTTC. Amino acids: CASSPGLGTGQFF.

In nucleotides, the CDR3 is TGTGCCACCAGTGATATCAGGGGCTACAATGAGCAGTTCTTC. Translating gives CATSDIRGYNEQFF. V gene TRBV24-1 combines with J gene TRBJ2-1, with D perhaps TRBD1 (6 bases). V lost 3 bases, J lost 3 bases, and 8 bases lay in between. Germline values: CDR1 KGHDR, CDR2 SFDVKD. The CDR3 totals 14 residues.

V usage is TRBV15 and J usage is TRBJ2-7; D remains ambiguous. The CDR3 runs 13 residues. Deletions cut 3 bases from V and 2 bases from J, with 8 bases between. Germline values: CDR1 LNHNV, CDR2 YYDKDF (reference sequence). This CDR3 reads CATSSSSTYEQYF. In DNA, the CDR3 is TGTGCCACCAGCAGCTCGTCGACCTACGAGCAGTACTTC.

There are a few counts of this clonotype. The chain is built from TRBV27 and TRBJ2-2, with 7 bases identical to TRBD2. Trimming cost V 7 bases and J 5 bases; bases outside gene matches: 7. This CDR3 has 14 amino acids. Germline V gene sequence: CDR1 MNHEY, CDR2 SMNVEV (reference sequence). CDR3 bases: TGTGCCAGCAAGGGAGGCGGGAGTACCGGGGAGCTGTTTTTT. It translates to CASKGGGSTGELFF.

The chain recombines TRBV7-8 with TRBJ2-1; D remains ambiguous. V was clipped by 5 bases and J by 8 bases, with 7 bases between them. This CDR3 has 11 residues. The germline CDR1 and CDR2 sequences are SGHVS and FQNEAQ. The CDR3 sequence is CASSSLHEQFF. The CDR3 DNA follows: TGTGCCAGCAGCAGTTTACATGAGCAGTTCTTC.

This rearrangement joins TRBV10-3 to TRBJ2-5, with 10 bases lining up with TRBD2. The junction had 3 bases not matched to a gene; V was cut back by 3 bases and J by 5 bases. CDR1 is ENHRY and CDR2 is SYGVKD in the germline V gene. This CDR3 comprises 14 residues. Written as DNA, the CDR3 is TGTGCCATCAGTGATGCTAGCGGGAGCGAGACCCAGTACTTC. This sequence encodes CAISDASGSETQYF.

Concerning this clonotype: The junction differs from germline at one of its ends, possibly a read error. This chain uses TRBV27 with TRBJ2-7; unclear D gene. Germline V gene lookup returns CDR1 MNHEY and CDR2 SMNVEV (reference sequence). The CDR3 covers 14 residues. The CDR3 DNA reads TGTGCCAGCAGTTTATCTGACCCCTCCCACGAGCAGTACTTC. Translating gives CASSLSDPSHEQYF.

CDR3 amino acids: CASSGTRLYNEQFF. The DNA for the CDR3 is TGCGCCAGCAGTGGGACACGCCTTTACAATGAGCAGTTCTTC. The chain carries TRBV5-1 and TRBJ2-1; tentative D call: TRBD1 (6 bases). The CDR3 contains 14 residues. Germline CDR1 and CDR2: SGHRS and YFSETQ. The germline V and J ends were trimmed by 5 bases and 4 bases, with 13 bases remaining between them.

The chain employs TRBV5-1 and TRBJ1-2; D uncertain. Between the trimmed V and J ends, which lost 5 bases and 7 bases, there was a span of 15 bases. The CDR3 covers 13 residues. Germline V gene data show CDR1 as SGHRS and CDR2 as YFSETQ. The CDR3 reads CASSPGISGGYTF. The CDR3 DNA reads TGCGCCAGCAGTCCCGGGATATCAGGTGGCTACACCTTC.

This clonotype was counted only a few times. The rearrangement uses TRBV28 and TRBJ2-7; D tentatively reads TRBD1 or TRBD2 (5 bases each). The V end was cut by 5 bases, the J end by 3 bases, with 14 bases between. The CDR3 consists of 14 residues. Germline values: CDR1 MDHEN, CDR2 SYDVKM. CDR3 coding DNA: TGTGCCAGCAGTCCCAGGGTGGGGGTCTACGAGCAGTACTTC. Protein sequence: CASSPRVGVYEQYF.

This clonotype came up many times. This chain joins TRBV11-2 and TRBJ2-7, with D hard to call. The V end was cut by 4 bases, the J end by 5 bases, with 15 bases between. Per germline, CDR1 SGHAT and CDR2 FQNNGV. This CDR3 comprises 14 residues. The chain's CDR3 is CASSSALGGDEQYF. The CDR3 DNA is TGTGCCAGCAGCTCGGCCCTCGGTGGGGACGAGCAGTACTTC.

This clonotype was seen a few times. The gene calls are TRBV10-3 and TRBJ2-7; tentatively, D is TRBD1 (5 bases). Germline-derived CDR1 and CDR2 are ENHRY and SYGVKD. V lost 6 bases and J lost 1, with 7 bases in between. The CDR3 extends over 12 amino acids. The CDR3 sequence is CAISQGSYEQYF. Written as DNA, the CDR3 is TGTGCCATCAGCCAGGGTTCCTACGAGCAGTACTTC.

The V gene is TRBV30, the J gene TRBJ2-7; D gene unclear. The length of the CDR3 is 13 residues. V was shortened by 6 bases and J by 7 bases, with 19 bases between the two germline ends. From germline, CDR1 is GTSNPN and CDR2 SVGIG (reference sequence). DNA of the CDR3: TGTGCCTGCTCCGTGCCGGGCCCCGGGGAGCAGTACTTC. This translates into CACSVPGPGEQYF.

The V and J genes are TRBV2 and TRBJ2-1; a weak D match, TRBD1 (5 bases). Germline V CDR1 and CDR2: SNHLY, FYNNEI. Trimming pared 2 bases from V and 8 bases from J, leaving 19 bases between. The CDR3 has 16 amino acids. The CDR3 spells CASSESAGHPGYEQFF. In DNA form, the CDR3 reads TGTGCCAGCAGTGAATCGGCAGGGCACCCCGGGTATGAGCAGTTCTTC.

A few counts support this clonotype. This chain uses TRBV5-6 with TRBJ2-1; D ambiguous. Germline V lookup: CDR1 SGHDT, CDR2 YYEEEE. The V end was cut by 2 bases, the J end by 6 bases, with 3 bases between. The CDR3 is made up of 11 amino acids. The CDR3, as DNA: TGTGCCAGCAGCTTTATCAATGAGCAGTTCTTC. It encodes CASSFINEQFF.

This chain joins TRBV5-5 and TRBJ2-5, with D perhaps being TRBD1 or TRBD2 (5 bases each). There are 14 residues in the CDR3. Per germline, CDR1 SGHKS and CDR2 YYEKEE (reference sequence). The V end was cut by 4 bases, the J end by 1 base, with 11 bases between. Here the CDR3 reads CASSKGRVQETQYF. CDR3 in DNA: TGTGCCAGCAGCAAGGGACGCGTCCAAGAGACCCAGTACTTC. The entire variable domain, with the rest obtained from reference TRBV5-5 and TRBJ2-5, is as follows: DAGVTQSPTHLIKTRGQQVTLRCSPISGHKSVSWYQQVLGQGPQFIFQYYEKEERGRGNFPDRFSARQFPNYSSELNVNALLLGDSALYLCASSKGRVQETQYFGPGTRLLVL.

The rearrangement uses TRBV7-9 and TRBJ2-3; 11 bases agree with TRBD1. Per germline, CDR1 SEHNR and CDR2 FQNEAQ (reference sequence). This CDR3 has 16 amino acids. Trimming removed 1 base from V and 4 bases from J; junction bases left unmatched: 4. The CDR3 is CASSLGTGGRADTQYF. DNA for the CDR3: TGTGCCAGCAGCTTAGGGACAGGGGGCCGGGCAGATACGCAGTATTTT.

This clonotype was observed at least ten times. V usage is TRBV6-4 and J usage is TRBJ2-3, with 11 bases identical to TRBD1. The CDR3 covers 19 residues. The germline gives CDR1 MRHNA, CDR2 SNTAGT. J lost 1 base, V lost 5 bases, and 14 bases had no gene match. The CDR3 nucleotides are TGTGCCAGCAGTCTAATCCCCTCCGGGACAGGGGGTGGCACAGATACGCAGTATTTT. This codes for CASSLIPSGTGGGTDTQYF.

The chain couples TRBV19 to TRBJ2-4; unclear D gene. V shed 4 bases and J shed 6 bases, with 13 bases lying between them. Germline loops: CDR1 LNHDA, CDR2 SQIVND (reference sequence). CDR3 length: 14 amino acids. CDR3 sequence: CASSSGPSRNIQYF. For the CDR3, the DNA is TGTGCCAGTAGTAGTGGCCCGTCGAGAAACATTCAGTACTTC.

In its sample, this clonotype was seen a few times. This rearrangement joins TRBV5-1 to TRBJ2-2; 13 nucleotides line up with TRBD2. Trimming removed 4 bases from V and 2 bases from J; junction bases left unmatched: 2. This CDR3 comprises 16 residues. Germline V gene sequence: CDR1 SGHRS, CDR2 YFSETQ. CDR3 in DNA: TGCGCCAGCAGCCAGGGACTAGCGGGAAACACCGGGGAGCTGTTTTTT. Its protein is CASSQGLAGNTGELFF.

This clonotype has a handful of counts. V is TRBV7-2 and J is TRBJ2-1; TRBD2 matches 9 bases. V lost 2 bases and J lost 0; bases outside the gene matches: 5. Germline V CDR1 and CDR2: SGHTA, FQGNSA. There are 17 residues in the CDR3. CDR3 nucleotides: TGTGCCAGCAGCTTAACCGCGGGACTAGCCTCCTACAATGAGCAGTTCTTC. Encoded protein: CASSLTAGLASYNEQFF.

The CDR3 coding sequence is TGTGCCAGCAGCTTCACAGGGGACACCGGGGAGCTGTTTTTT. It is translated as CASSFTGDTGELFF. The chain employs TRBV5-4 and TRBJ2-2, with TRBD1 identical over 7 bases. This CDR3 has 14 residues. Unmatched junction bases numbered 1, after V lost 2 bases and J lost 3 bases. Germline V gene sequence: CDR1 SGHNT, CDR2 YYREEE (reference sequence).